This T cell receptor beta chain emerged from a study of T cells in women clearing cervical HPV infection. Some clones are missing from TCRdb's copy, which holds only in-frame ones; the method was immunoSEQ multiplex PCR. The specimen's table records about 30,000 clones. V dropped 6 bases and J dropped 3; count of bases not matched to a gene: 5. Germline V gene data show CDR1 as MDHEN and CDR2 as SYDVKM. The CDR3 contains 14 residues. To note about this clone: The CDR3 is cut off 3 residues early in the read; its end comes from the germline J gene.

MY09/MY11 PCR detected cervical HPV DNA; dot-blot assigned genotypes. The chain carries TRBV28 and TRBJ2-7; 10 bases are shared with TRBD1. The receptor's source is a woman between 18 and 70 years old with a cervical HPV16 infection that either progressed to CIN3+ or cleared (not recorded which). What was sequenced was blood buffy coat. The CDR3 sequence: CASRPRTGGYEQYF. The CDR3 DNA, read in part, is TGTGCCAGCAGGCCCCGGACAGGGGGCTACGAG.